Below are 29 T cell receptor beta chains sequenced from a single sample in a study of molecular identifiers for immune sequencing clone quantification. TCRdb redid the calling of the PCR reads with MiXCR, one entry per CDR3 protein. Of about 640,000 distinct CDR3 sequences in the sample, approximately 20% were seen once. The sample comprised naive CD8+ T cells from blood, with Jurkat cell RNA spiked in. The subset here: FACS-sorted CD8+CD4-CCR7+CD45RA+ naive T cells. The receptors shown here come from a human donor in good health. Some libraries in this study had Jurkat cell RNA spiked in.

This clonotype was seen ten or more times. The J gene is TRBJ2-7, the V gene TRBV27; 14 bases map to TRBD2. CDR3 size: 14 residues. V was pared by 8 bases and J by 7 bases, with 7 bases of the junction left unmatched. Germline-derived CDR1 and CDR2 are MNHEY and SMNVEV (reference sequence). The CDR3 DNA is TGTGCCAGCCGACTAGCGGGAGGGCCGGGGGAGCAGTACTTC. It codes for CASRLAGGPGEQYF.

This clonotype was seen a few times. The chain has TRBV13 and TRBJ2-1; D remains ambiguous. Trimming left V 7 bases short and J 0 bases short, with 10 bases between. Germline V CDR1 and CDR2: PRHDT, FYEKMQ (reference sequence). The CDR3 has 14 amino acids. CDR3 residues: CASTLGHSYNEQFF. The CDR3 DNA is TGTGCCAGCACGCTGGGCCACTCCTACAATGAGCAGTTCTTC.

This clonotype was observed many times. The genes are TRBV7-6 and TRBJ2-3, with D perhaps matching TRBD1 or TRBD2 (5 bases each). CDR1 and CDR2 from the germline V gene are SGHVS and FNYEAQ. The CDR3 is 12 amino acids. This CDR3 reads CASGAGTDTQYF. Here the CDR3 DNA reads TGTGCGTCCGGGGCTGGCACAGATACGCAGTATTTT.

This clonotype has more than one count but fewer than ten. The chain recombines TRBV27 with TRBJ2-1; D is perhaps TRBD1 (6 bases). V lost 4 bases to trimming and J lost 0 bases, with 13 bases between them. Germline V lookup: CDR1 MNHEY, CDR2 SMNVEV (reference sequence). CDR3 length: 16 amino acids. The CDR3, as DNA: TGTGCCAGCAGTTCCCGGACAGCTAGCTCCTACAATGAGCAGTTCTTC. Translation gives CASSSRTASSYNEQFF.

This clonotype was seen at least ten times. The chain links TRBV11-2 to TRBJ2-3; 13 bases fit TRBD2. This CDR3 spans 16 amino acids. V was pared by 5 bases and J by 8 bases, with 10 bases of the junction left unmatched. Germline CDR1 SGHAT, CDR2 FQNNGV. The CDR3 is CASSPRTSGGPGTQYF. For the CDR3, the DNA is TGTGCCAGCAGCCCACGGACTAGCGGGGGTCCTGGTACGCAGTATTTT.

The sample holds many counts of this clonotype. J is TRBJ2-5 and V is TRBV7-6, with 11 bases fitting TRBD2. Germline CDR1 is SGHVS and CDR2 is FNYEAQ. V was pared by 8 bases and J by 4 bases, with 6 bases of the junction left unmatched. CDR3 length: 14 residues. CDR3 DNA: TGTGCCAGCTTGGAACTAGCGGGGGCAGAGACCCAGTACTTC. Its protein product is CASLELAGAETQYF.

This clonotype was seen ten or more times. The CDR3: CSVEYPTNTGELFF. The DNA for the CDR3 is TGCAGCGTTGAGTACCCGACGAACACCGGGGAGCTGTTTTTT. The J gene is TRBJ2-2, the V gene TRBV29-1, with D hard to call. V shed 3 bases and J shed 0 bases, with 8 bases lying between them. Germline V CDR1 and CDR2: SQVTM, ANQGSEA. The length of the CDR3 is 14 residues.

In this sample, this clonotype turned up a few times. J is TRBJ1-3 and V is TRBV5-5; a possible D gene is TRBD1 (5 bases). The V and J ends lost 4 bases and 7 bases respectively, with 12 bases between them. The length of the CDR3 is 13 residues. The germline gives CDR1 SGHKS, CDR2 YYEKEE (reference sequence). CDR3: CASSAGLSNTIYF. Here the CDR3 DNA reads TGTGCCAGCAGCGCGGGACTCTCGAACACCATATATTTT.

This clonotype has a count of ten or more. The CDR3 loop is CSARFPRTYEQYF. The CDR3 DNA reads TGCAGTGCTAGATTCCCCCGAACGTACGAGCAGTACTTC. V is TRBV20-1 and J is TRBJ2-7; D is ambiguous. Deletions cut 2 bases from V and 4 bases from J, with 12 bases between. This CDR3 has 13 amino acids. Looked up from germline, CDR1 is DFQATT and CDR2 is SNEGSKA (reference sequence).

The rearrangement links TRBV7-9 to TRBJ2-5; 9 bases are a match to TRBD1. The junction had 11 bases not matched to a gene; V was cut back by 6 bases and J by 6 bases. CDR1 SEHNR and CDR2 FQNEAQ come from the germline V gene (reference sequence). The CDR3 contains 15 residues. The DNA for the CDR3 is TGTGCCAGCAGTTCTTTGCCGGGACAGGGAAAGACCCAGTACTTC. Its protein is CASSSLPGQGKTQYF.

This clonotype was seen ten or more times. The genes are TRBV5-6 and TRBJ2-7, with TRBD2 identical over 9 bases. The germline V gene encodes CDR1 SGHDT and CDR2 YYEEEE. With 6 bases clipped from V and 5 bases from J, the junction kept 12 bases outside the gene matches. The CDR3 has 15 residues. CDR3 sequence (DNA): TGTGCCAGCACCAGCGGGGGGAAGAACTGGGACGAGCAGTACTTC. Translation: CASTSGGKNWDEQYF.

This clonotype was counted at least ten times. The rearrangement joins TRBV30 to TRBJ2-3; 9 nucleotides match TRBD2. CDR3 length: 17 amino acids. Germline trimming cut 3 bases from V and 3 bases from J; bases unmatched to any gene: 13. Germline loops: CDR1 GTSNPN, CDR2 SVGIG (reference sequence). CDR3 DNA: TGTGCCTGGAGCCAAAAAGGTCTAGCGGGATTTACAGATACGCAGTATTTT. This translates into CAWSQKGLAGFTDTQYF.

This clonotype was counted ten times or more. The chain recombines TRBV27 with TRBJ2-5; D call uncertain. Germline loops: CDR1 MNHEY, CDR2 SMNVEV (reference sequence). Trimming took off 6 bases at V and 9 bases at J, with 14 bases between the two ends. This CDR3 has 12 amino acids. For the CDR3, the DNA is TGTGCCAGCAGCCCCACCGCAGGAGCCCAGTACTTC. Protein: CASSPTAGAQYF.

The rearrangement links TRBV2 to TRBJ2-7; 7 bases map to TRBD1. This CDR3 is built from 13 residues. V trimming: 8 bases; J trimming: 4 bases; junction bases outside the gene matches: 8. Germline V gene lookup returns CDR1 SNHLY and CDR2 FYNNEI. CDR3 DNA sequence: TGTGCCAGCCTGGACGACAGGGCGTACGAGCAGTACTTC. Residues: CASLDDRAYEQYF.

This clonotype has only a few counts. The gene calls are TRBV6-5 and TRBJ2-7; 9 bases agree with TRBD1. Germline V lookup: CDR1 MNHEY, CDR2 SVGAGI. This CDR3 region has 15 residues. V shed 0 bases and J 5 bases; nucleotides not matched to a gene: 5. The CDR3 loop is CASSYSGQGKDEQYF. The CDR3 nucleotides are TGTGCCAGCAGTTACTCGGGACAGGGAAAGGACGAGCAGTACTTC.

As DNA, the CDR3 is TGTGCCAGCAGCCGAGGGGGACAGGGTGCGGCCTTTTCCGAGCAGTACTTC. Residues: CASSRGGQGAAFSEQYF. V is TRBV7-9 and J is TRBJ2-7; 9 nucleotides align to TRBD1. This CDR3 is 17 amino acids long. V was clipped by 5 bases and J by 6 bases; unmatched bases: 17. Germline V gives CDR1 SEHNR, CDR2 FQNEAQ (reference sequence).

The chain joins TRBV3-2 to TRBJ2-2; the tabulated D call, TRBD2, remains unverified against the DNA. TRBV3-2 is designated a pseudogene. The CDR3 is 22 amino acids. The CDR3 DNA reads TGTGCCAGCAGCAACCGGGTCCGTAGACTAGCTGGACCTTTCGGTTGCACCGGGGAGCTGTTTTTT. As protein: CASSNRVRRLAGPFGCTGELFF.

Many counts were recorded for this clonotype. The gene calls are TRBV4-3 and TRBJ1-5; no definite D call. This CDR3 is built from 15 residues. Between the trimmed V and J ends, which lost 1 base and 3 bases, there was a span of 10 bases. Germline V gives CDR1 LGHNA, CDR2 YSLEER. The CDR3 protein is CASSQVDINNQPQHF. Here the CDR3 DNA reads TGCGCCAGCAGCCAAGTCGACATCAACAATCAGCCCCAGCATTTT.

CDR3 sequence: CAISEEAGGLGGELFF. CDR3 sequence (DNA): TGTGCCATCAGTGAAGAAGCGGGGGGGCTAGGCGGGGAGCTGTTTTTT. V and J are TRBV10-3 and TRBJ2-2; 10 nucleotides line up with TRBD2. V shed 3 bases and J 7 bases; nucleotides not matched to a gene: 8. Per the germline V gene, CDR1 is ENHRY and CDR2 is SYGVKD. The CDR3 loop spans 16 amino acids.

This clonotype was seen repeatedly, ten times or more. A junction boundary mismatches the germline segment, possibly from a read error. The chain carries TRBV12-3 or TRBV12-4 and TRBJ1-1, with D unclear. The CDR3 totals 9 residues. The CDR3 reads CASSLGDQF. Here the CDR3 DNA reads TGTGCCAGCAGTTTGGGTGACCAGTTT.

Comments on this clonotype: This clone may be a read error of a much larger clone one base away. This chain links TRBV7-2 with TRBJ2-7; D unclear. V lost 8 bases, J lost 0 bases, and 11 bases lay in between. CDR3 size: 13 residues. CDR1 is SGHTA, CDR2 FQGNSA, per germline. CDR3 DNA sequence: TGTGCCAGCGGCTCCTTGAGCTCCTACGAGCAGTACTTC. This gives the protein CASGSLSSYEQYF.

This clonotype has more than one count but fewer than ten. This chain uses TRBV11-2 with TRBJ2-1; 7 bases are a match to TRBD2. J was trimmed by 14 bases and V by 5 bases; bases with no gene match: 9. The CDR3 is 12 amino acids. The germline V gene has CDR1 SGHAT and CDR2 FQNNGV. CDR3 bases: TGTGCCAGCAGCCCGACCCCGGCGGGAGAGTTCTTC. Residues: CASSPTPAGEFF.

Note on this clonotype: A read error may be the cause here, since a much bigger clone is one base away. Since no conserved phenylalanine or tryptophan closes the CDR3, a read error is the likely cause. The V and J genes are TRBV4-1 and TRBJ2-7; D may be TRBD1 or TRBD2 (5 bases each). The CDR3 has 15 residues. The germline V and J ends were trimmed by 1 base and 0 bases, with 10 bases remaining between them. The V gene's germline CDR1 is MGHRA and CDR2 YSYEKL. The CDR3: CASSQGDGSSYEQYL. DNA for the CDR3: TGCGCCAGCAGCCAAGGGGACGGTAGCTCCTACGAGCAGTACCTC.

This clonotype was detected a few times. The J gene is TRBJ1-3, the V gene TRBV7-6, with D perhaps TRBD1 (5 bases). The CDR3 spans 16 residues. Germline CDR1 and CDR2: SGHVS and FNYEAQ. Trimming took off 1 base at V and 2 bases at J, with 12 bases between the two ends. Written as DNA, the CDR3 is TGTGCCAGCAGCTTAGTAGGGGACGCTGCTGGAAACACCATATATTTT. It translates to CASSLVGDAAGNTIYF.

This clonotype appeared many times. V is TRBV4-1 and J is TRBJ2-7; 7 bases align to TRBD1. Germline V gene sequence: CDR1 MGHRA, CDR2 YSYEKL. J was trimmed by 4 bases and V by 1 base; bases with no gene match: 7. The CDR3 sequence is 15 residues long. CDR3 loop: CASSQVGDSKYEQYF. The CDR3 bases are TGCGCCAGCAGCCAAGTTGGGGACAGTAAATACGAGCAGTACTTC.

This clonotype was detected a few times. This chain joins TRBV20-1 and TRBJ2-2, with 11 bases aligning to TRBD2. Germline loops: CDR1 DFQATT, CDR2 SNEGSKA (reference sequence). There are 15 residues in the CDR3. The V gene end was trimmed by 3 bases and the J gene end by 2 bases; junction bases not matched to a gene: 2. The CDR3 sequence: CSASLAGGNTGELFF. The CDR3, as DNA: TGCAGTGCTAGCCTAGCGGGGGGCAACACCGGGGAGCTGTTTTTT.

This clonotype has more than one count but fewer than ten. The chain is built from TRBV21-1 and TRBJ1-5; the table's D call TRBD1 went unverified against the DNA. TRBV21-1 counts as a pseudogene. The CDR3 is 17 residues long. The CDR3 protein is CASSPGQGAVCNQPQHF. The CDR3 coding sequence is TGTGCCAGCAGCCCGGGACAGGGGGCCGTATGCAATCAGCCCCAGCATTTT.

Comment on this clonotype: This may stem from a read error, because a much larger clone lies one nucleotide away. The rearrangement joins TRBV7-6 to TRBJ2-2; TRBD2 matches 9 bases. The CDR3 extends over 17 amino acids. Germline assignment: CDR1 SGHVS and CDR2 FNYEAQ. After removal of 5 bases from V and 5 bases from J, the junction contained 12 bases not matched to a gene. The CDR3: CASSLQTSGGGTGELFF. CDR3 sequence (DNA): TGTGCCAGCAGCCTCCAGACTAGCGGAGGCGGGACCGGGGAGCTGTTTTTT.

This clonotype has a handful of counts. The V and J genes are TRBV4-3 and TRBJ1-1; D is uncertain. The ends were cut back, 5 bases at V and 0 bases at J, with 7 bases in the middle. The CDR3 is 13 amino acids. Germline V lookup: CDR1 LGHNA, CDR2 YSLEER. The CDR3 region is CASSAYLNTEAFF. The CDR3 DNA reads as TGCGCCAGCAGCGCCTATTTGAACACTGAAGCTTTCTTT.